This TCR beta chain was profiled in a study of cytotoxic CD8 clonotypes in ibrutinib-treated CLL. Study-level findings and limits: Few clonotypes were public, and these shrank or held steady under treatment. Patients showed higher baseline clonality than age-matched healthy donors, and it tracked circulating CD8+ T-cell counts.

TCRdb's table, derived via immunoSEQ multiplex PCR, lists solely in-frame clones and lacks some. Of about 160,000 clones in the sample, 84% were seen once. In germline, CDR1 is SGHRS, CDR2 YFSETQ. The CDR3 loop spans 13 amino acids. The V end lost 4 bases, the J end lost 4 bases, and 10 bases lay between the germline ends. As to this clone: The target antigen is unknown.

This rearrangement joins TRBV5-1 to TRBJ2-3; D is possibly TRBD1 (5 bases). The sequencing here drew on PBMCs, taken after 24 months of ibrutinib treatment. The TCR originated in a human donor with chronic lymphocytic leukemia. CDR3 coding DNA: TGCGCCAGCAGCCGCATGGGGCCAGATACGCAGTATTTT. The encoded protein is CASSRMGPDTQYF.